Detailed here is one T cell receptor beta chain. The antigen this receptor binds is unknown. Per-nucleotide qualities are absent, and no much larger clonotype sits a single base away. The method was the immunoSEQ multiplex PCR assay. Qiagen DNeasy or QIAamp micro DNA kits were used to isolate DNA, and the Adaptive Biotechnology human TCRB sequencing kit was used to sequence TCRB. An Illumina MiSeq was used to sequence the TCRB libraries. Regarding the original processing steps: The kit provider's software was used to analyze TCRB sequence data, and Fisher's exact test was applied to assess tumor enrichment of clonotype templates. Here the immuneACCESS table is served through TCRdb, limited to in-frame sequences with V and J called. Missing clones are a known gap in these copies; in checked studies unresolved V genes cover under half, and the rest lacks a known reason. That table supplies the V and J calls and clone size; D and trimming were determined from the DNA. A total of a few thousand clones appear in this sample, 74% of them only once. More than 15% of the sample is taken by the ten largest.

From cysteine to valine, the CDR3 is 16 amino acids long. The DNA shown is the 48-base CDR3, in frame from base 1. Relative to germline, V is missing 4 bases and J is missing 3 bases, with 13 bases of the junction outside any gene match. CDR1 and CDR2 (SGHKS, YYEKEE) derive from the germline V gene (reference sequence). This entry belongs to a study of CD4 T cells in lung cancer (dated by TCRdb to the late 2010s). For the study in its entirety: The study screened blood T cells of NSCLC patients for responses to candidate mutation-encoded neoepitopes and isolated neoantigen-specific CD4+ T-cell clones and TCRs. Lung adenocarcinoma or squamous cell carcinoma was present in the resected patients, who were aged 60 to 69 at blood donation and were mostly former smokers. Tumor and non-adjacent lung tissue came from four patients undergoing curative-intent resections for stage I-III non-small cell lung cancer. Before blood donation, treatments including platinum chemotherapy had been received by the patients, and nivolumab or pembrolizumab had been received by some of the patients. Deep sequencing of TCRB was used to follow the frequency of neoantigen-specific clonotypes in tumor resections, non-adjacent lung and cultured T-cell products.

Study-wide findings and limitations: Some blood-derived responses might be explained by in vitro priming of naive T cells or cross-reactivity rather than by memory responses to the cancer.

This clonotype originated in a man in his fifties or sixties with non-small cell lung cancer. Here the chain combines TRBV5-5 and TRBJ2-7, and 7 junctional nucleotides match TRBD1. The sequencing sample was made of lung tumor tissue. The CDR3: CASSLIPGTDLYEQYV. The nucleotide sequence reads as follows: TGTGCCAGCAGCCTCATTCCCGGGACAGACCTCTACGAGCAGTACGTC.